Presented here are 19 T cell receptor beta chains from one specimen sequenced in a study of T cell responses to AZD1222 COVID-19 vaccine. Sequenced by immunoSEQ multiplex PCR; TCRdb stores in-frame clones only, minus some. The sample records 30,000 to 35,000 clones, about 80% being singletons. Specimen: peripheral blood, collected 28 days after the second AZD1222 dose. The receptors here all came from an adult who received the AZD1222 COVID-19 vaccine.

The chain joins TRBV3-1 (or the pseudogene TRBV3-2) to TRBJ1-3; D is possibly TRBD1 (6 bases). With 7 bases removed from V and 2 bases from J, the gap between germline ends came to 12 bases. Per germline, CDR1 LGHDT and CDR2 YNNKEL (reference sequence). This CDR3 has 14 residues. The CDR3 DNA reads TGTGCCAGCACGAGGTCAGGGGCTGGAAACACCATATATTTT. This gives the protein CASTRSGAGNTIYF.

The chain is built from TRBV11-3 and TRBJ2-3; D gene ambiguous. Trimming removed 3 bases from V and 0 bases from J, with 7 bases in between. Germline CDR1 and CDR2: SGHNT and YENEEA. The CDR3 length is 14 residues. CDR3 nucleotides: TGTGCCAGCAGCTTCCGCGCTAGCACAGATACGCAGTATTTT. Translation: CASSFRASTDTQYF.

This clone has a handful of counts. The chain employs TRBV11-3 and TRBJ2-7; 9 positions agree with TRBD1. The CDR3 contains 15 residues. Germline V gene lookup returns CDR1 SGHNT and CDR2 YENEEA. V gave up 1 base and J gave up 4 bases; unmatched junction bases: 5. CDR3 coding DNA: TGTGCCAGCAGCTTAGGGACAGGGGACCTTTACGAGCAGTACGTC. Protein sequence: CASSLGTGDLYEQYV.

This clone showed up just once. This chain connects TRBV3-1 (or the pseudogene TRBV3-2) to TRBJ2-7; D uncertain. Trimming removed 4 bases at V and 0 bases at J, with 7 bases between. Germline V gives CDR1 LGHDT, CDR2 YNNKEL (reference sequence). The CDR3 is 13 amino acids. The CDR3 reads CASSPMNSYEQYF. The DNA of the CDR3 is TGTGCCAGCAGCCCGATGAACTCCTACGAGCAGTACTTC.

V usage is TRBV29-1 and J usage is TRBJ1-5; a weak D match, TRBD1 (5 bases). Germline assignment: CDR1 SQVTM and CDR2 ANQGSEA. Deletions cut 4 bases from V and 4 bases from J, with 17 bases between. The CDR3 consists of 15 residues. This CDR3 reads CSVGDGLLGNQPQHF. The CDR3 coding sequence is TGCAGCGTTGGGGACGGACTCCTCGGGAATCAGCCCCAGCATTTT.

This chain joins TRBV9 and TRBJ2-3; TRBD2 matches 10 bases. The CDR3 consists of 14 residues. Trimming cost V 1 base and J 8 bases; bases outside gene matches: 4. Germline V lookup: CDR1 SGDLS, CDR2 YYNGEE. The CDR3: CASSVSLAGVTQYF. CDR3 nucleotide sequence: TGTGCCAGCAGCGTATCGCTAGCGGGGGTTACGCAGTATTTT.

The CDR3, as DNA: TGTGCCAGCAGTTCGACTAGCGGGGGCGAGTATTTT. Its translation: CASSSTSGGEYF. V and J are TRBV6-5 and TRBJ2-3; TRBD2 aligns across 12 bases. From germline, CDR1 is MNHEY and CDR2 SVGAGI. The CDR3 loop spans 12 amino acids. V dropped 4 bases and J dropped 13; count of bases not matched to a gene: 3.

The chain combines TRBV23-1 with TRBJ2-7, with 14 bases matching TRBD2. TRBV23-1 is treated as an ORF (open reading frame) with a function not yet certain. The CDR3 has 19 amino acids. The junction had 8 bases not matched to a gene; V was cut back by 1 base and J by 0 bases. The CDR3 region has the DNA TGCGCCAGCAGTCAATGGGCCCAAGGGACTAGCGGGAGCTCCTACGAGCAGTACGTC. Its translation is CASSQWAQGTSGSSYEQYV.

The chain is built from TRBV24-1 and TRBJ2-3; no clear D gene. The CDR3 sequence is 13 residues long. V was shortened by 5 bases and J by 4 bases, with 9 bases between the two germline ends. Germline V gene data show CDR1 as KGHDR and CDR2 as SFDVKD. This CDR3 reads CATSAPPPDTQYF. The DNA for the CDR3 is TGTGCCACCAGTGCCCCACCCCCAGATACGCAGTATTTT.

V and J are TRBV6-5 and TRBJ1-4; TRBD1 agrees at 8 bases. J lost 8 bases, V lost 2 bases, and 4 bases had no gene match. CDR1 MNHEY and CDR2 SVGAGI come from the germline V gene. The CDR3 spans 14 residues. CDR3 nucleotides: TGTGCCAGCAGTTACGACAGGGGTGGGGAAAAACTGTTTTTT. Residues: CASSYDRGGEKLFF.

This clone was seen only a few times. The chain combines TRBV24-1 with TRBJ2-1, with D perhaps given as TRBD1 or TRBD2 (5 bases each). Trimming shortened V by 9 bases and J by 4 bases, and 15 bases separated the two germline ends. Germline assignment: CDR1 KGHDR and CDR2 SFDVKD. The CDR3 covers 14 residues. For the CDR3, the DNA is TGTGCCACCGGGGACCGGGACCAATACAATGAGCAGTTCTTC. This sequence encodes CATGDRDQYNEQFF.

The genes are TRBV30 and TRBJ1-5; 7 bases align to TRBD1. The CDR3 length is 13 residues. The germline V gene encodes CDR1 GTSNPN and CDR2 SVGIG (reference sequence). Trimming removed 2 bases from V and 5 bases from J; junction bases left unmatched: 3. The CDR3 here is CAWSRQGDQPQHF. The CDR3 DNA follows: TGTGCCTGGAGTCGACAGGGCGATCAGCCCCAGCATTTT.

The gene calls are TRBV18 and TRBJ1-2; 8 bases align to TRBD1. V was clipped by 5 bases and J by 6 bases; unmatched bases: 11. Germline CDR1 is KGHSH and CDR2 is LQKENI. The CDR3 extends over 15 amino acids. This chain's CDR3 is CASSTTSTGGHGYTF. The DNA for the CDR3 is TGTGCCAGCTCAACTACTTCTACAGGGGGACATGGCTACACCTTC. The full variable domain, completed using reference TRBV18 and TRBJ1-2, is NAGVMQNPRHLVRRRGQEARLRCSPMKGHSHVYWYRQLPEEGLKFMVYLQKENIIDESGMPKERFSAEFPKEGPSILRIQQVVRGDSAAYFCASSTTSTGGHGYTFGSGTRLTVV.

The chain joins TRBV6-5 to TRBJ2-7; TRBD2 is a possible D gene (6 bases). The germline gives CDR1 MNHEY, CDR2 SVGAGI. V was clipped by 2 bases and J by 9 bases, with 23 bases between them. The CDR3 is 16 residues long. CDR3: CASSYETSGLPGLQYV. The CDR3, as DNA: TGTGCCAGCAGTTACGAAACTTCGGGACTCCCAGGTCTGCAGTACGTC.

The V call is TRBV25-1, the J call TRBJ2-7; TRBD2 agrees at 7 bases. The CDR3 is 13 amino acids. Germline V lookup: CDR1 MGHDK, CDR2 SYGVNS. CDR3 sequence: CPQRDFSSYEQYV. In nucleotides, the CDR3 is TGTCCCCAGCGGGACTTTTCCTCCTACGAGCAGTACGTC.

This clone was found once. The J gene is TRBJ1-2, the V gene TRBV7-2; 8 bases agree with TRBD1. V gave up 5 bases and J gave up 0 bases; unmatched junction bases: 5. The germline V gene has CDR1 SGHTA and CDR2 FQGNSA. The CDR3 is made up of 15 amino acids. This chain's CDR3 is CASSTRTGTNYGYTF. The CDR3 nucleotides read TGTGCCAGCAGCACCCGGACAGGGACTAACTATGGCTACACCTTC.

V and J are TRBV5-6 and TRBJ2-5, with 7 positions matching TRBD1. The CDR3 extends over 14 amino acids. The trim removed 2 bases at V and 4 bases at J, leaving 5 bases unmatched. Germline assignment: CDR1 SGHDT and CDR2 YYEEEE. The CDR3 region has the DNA TGTGCCAGCAGCTTACGACAGGGTGGAGAGACCCAGTACTTC. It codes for CASSLRQGGETQYF.

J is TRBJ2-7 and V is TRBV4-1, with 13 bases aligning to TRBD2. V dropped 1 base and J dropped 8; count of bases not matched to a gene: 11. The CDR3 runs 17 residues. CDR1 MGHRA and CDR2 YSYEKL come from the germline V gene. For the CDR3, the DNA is TGCGCCAGCAGCCAAGGGGCCGGGACTAGCGGGGTTGGGCAGCAGTACTTC. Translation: CASSQGAGTSGVGQQYF.

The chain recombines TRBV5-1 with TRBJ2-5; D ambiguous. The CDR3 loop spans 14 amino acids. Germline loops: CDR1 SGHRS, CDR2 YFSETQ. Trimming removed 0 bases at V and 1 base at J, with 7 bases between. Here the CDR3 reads CASSLEGAQETQYF. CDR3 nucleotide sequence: TGCGCCAGCAGCTTGGAAGGCGCCCAAGAGACCCAGTACTTC.